This T cell receptor (beta chain) is drawn from a study of blood T cell repertoires in COVID-19. The length of the CDR3 is 14 residues. V was trimmed by 2 bases and J by 9 bases, leaving 14 bases between them. The germline V gene has CDR1 LGHDT and CDR2 YNNKEL (reference sequence). Original handling: Amplification with reference gene primers provided the estimates of nucleated cell counts. Profiling relied on immunoSEQ multiplex PCR, and the TCRdb table lists in-frame clones only, not all of them. For V, J and clone size, that table is used; D and trimming come from the DNA. This sample has a few hundred thousand clones, with roughly 86% found just once.

This chain joins TRBV3-1 (or the pseudogene TRBV3-2) and TRBJ2-1; D uncertain. The TCR originated in a woman between 25 and 40 years old with COVID-19, enrolled during active disease. The sample comprised peripheral blood. The CDR3 loop reads CASSQNTASGEQFF. The CDR3 region has the DNA TGTGCCAGCAGCCAAAATACCGCCTCGGGTGAGCAGTTCTTC.